The T cell receptor beta chain described here comes from a study of CD8+CD57+ T cells in acquired aplastic anemia. On the study more broadly: Recorded DNA amounts for sorted CD4+ and CD8+ cells had an average of approximately 3 ug.

With 5 bases removed from V and 2 bases from J, the gap between germline ends came to 16 bases. This CDR3 region has 15 residues. The germline CDR1 and CDR2 sequences are SGHAT and FQDESV (reference sequence). Profiling of TCR beta VDJ combinations and CDR3 sequences used genomic DNA as template. TCRdb analysed the reads with MiXCR anew, one entry per CDR3 protein. The data contain around 180,000 distinct CDR3 sequences, 64% of them singletons. Turning to this clonotype: The antigen remains undetermined.

General study results and limits: Patient and control CD8+ Simpson's diversity was not significantly different. Patients and controls shared some 29 CD8+ CDR3 sequences, which appeared highly expressed in patients and within their immunodominant clones.

The rearrangement links TRBV11-1 to TRBJ2-7; D unresolved. The source material was sorted CD4+, CD8+, or CD8+CD57+ T cells (not recorded which) from PBMCs. The source of this sequence is a human donor with severe aplastic anemia or a healthy control (not recorded which). The CDR3 spells CASSNRRYGTYEQYF. CDR3 in DNA: TGTGCCAGCAGCAACCGCCGGTACGGCACCTACGAGCAGTACTTC.